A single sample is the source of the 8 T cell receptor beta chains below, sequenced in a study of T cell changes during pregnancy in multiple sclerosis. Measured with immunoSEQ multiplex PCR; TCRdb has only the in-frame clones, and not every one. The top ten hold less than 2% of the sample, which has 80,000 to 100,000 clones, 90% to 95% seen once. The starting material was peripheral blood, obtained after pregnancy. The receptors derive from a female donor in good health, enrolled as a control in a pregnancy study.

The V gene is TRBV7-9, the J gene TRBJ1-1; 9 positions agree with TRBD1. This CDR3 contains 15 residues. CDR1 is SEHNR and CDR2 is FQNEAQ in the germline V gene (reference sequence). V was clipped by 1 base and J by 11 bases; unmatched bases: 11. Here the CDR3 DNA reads TGTGCCAGCAGCTTAGAACAGGGGGCGCGGGCTGGCGCTTTCTTT. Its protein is CASSLEQGARAGAFF.

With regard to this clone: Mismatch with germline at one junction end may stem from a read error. This CDR3 reads CASSSGLVTDMQYF. The CDR3 DNA reads as TGCGCCAGCAGCTCAGGACTAGTGACAGATATGCAGTATTTT. The chain joins TRBV5-1 to TRBJ2-3, with 7 bases lining up with TRBD2. Germline V CDR1 and CDR2: SGHRS, YFSETQ. The CDR3 extends over 14 amino acids.

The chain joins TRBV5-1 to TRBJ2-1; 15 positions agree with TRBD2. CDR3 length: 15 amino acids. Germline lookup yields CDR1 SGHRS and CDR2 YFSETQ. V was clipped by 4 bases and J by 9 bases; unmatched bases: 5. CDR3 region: CASSPGLAGGLEQFF. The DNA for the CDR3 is TGCGCCAGCAGCCCCGGACTAGCGGGGGGGCTTGAGCAGTTCTTC.

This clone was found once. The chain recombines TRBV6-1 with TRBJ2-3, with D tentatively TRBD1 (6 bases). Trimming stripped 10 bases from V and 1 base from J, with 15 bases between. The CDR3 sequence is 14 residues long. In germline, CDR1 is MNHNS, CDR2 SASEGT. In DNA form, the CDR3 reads TGTGCCACCCGAGGCAGGGGAGGCACAGATACGCAGTATTTT. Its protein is CATRGRGGTDTQYF.

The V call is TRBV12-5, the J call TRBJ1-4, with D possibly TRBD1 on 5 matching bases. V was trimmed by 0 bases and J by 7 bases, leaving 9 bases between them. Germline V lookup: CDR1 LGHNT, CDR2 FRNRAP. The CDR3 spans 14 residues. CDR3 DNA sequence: TGTGCTAGTGGTTTGGTGGGGGAGGGTGAAAAACTGTTTTTT. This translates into CASGLVGEGEKLFF. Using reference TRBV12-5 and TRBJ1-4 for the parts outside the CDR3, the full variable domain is DARVTQTPRHKVTEMGQEVTMRCQPILGHNTVFWYRQTMMQGLELLAYFRNRAPLDDSGMPKDRFSAEMPDATLATLKIQPSEPRDSAVYFCASGLVGEGEKLFFGSGTQLSVL.

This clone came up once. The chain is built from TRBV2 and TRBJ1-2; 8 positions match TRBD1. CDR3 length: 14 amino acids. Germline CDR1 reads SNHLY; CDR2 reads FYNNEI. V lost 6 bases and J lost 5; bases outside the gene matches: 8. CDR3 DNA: TGTGCCAGCAGCCAGACAGGGGACGTATATGGCTACACCTTC. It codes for CASSQTGDVYGYTF.

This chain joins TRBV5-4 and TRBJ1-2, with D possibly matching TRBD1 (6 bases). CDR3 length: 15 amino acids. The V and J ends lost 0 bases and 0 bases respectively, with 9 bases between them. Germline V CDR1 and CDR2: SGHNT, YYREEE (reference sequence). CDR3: CASSLAGAANYGYTF. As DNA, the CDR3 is TGTGCCAGCAGCTTGGCAGGGGCCGCTAACTATGGCTACACCTTC.

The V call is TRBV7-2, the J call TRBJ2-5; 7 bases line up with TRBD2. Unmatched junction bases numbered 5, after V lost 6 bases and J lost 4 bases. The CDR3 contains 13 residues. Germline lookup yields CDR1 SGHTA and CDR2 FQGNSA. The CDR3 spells CASRTTSAETQYF. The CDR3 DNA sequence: TGTGCCAGCAGGACAACTAGCGCAGAGACCCAGTACTTC.